The 23 T cell receptor beta chains given below trace back to one sample, sequenced in a study of blood T cell repertoires in COVID-19. The data were produced by immunoSEQ multiplex PCR, yet TCRdb's version contains in-frame clones alone and is incomplete. The sample records 200,000 to 250,000 clones, 70% to 85% being singletons. The source material was peripheral blood. The source is a woman at least 80 years old with acute or convalescent COVID-19.

V and J are TRBV12-3 or TRBV12-4 and TRBJ1-1, with D hard to call. CDR3 length equals 13 residues. V was cut by 3 bases and J by 0 bases, with 5 bases left in between. The CDR3, as DNA: TGTGCCAGCAGTTTCCGTCTGAACACTGAAGCTTTCTTT. Residues: CASSFRLNTEAFF.

This chain links TRBV7-2 with TRBJ2-3; 7 nucleotides match TRBD2. Losses at the gene ends were 1 base for V and 0 bases for J; bases not matched to a gene: 7. CDR3 size: 17 residues. Germline values: CDR1 SGHTA, CDR2 FQGNSA. CDR3 amino acids: CASSLVGTTTSTDTQYF. The CDR3 DNA follows: TGTGCCAGCAGCTTAGTTGGGACTACAACTAGCACAGATACGCAGTATTTT.

The chain employs TRBV27 and TRBJ2-5; perhaps TRBD1 as D (6 bases). Trimming pared 4 bases from V and 4 bases from J, leaving 13 bases between. The CDR3 is made up of 14 amino acids. Germline V gene lookup returns CDR1 MNHEY and CDR2 SMNVEV (reference sequence). CDR3 amino acids: CASSSNRVGETQYF. The CDR3 DNA reads as TGTGCCAGCAGTTCCAACAGGGTTGGAGAGACCCAGTACTTC.

This chain connects TRBV27 to TRBJ2-5; no clear D. The CDR3 is made up of 12 amino acids. The V gene's germline CDR1 is MNHEY and CDR2 SMNVEV (reference sequence). V was trimmed by 6 bases and J by 5 bases, leaving 10 bases between them. The DNA of the CDR3 is TGTGCCAGCAGCAATCGGCGGGAGACCCAGTACTTC. It codes for CASSNRRETQYF.

This sequence joins TRBV7-2 and TRBJ1-3; perhaps TRBD1 as D (6 bases). The CDR3 has 17 amino acids. Germline V gene lookup returns CDR1 SGHTA and CDR2 FQGNSA. V was trimmed by 0 bases and J by 4 bases, leaving 16 bases between them. CDR3 in DNA: TGTGCCAGCAGCTTAGCTAAAGTCAGGGGATTGGGAAACACCATATATTTT. Translated: CASSLAKVRGLGNTIYF.

The J gene is TRBJ2-1, the V gene TRBV4-1; D unresolved. The CDR3 has 16 residues. V dropped 3 bases and J dropped 0 bases, with 12 bases sitting between them. The germline gives CDR1 MGHRA, CDR2 YSYEKL. The CDR3 DNA reads as TGCGCCAGCAGCCAGGGTAGATCGGGCTCCTACAATGAGCAGTTCTTC. This encodes CASSQGRSGSYNEQFF.

CDR3 nucleotides: TGTGCCAGTAGACCGCTGACAGATTTTAACTATGGCTACACCTTC. This sequence encodes CASRPLTDFNYGYTF. V gene TRBV19 combines with J gene TRBJ1-2; TRBD1 is a possible D gene (5 bases). The V and J ends lost 6 bases and 1 base respectively, with 15 bases between them. The CDR3 is 15 amino acids. CDR1 LNHDA and CDR2 SQIVND come from the germline V gene (reference sequence). Full variable domain (rest looked up from reference TRBV19 and TRBJ1-2): DGGITQSPKYLFRKEGQNVTLSCEQNLNHDAMYWYRQDPGQGLRLIYYSQIVNDFQKGDIAEGYSVSREKKESFPLTVTSAQKNPTAFYLCASRPLTDFNYGYTFGSGTRLTVV.

This clone showed up just once. The chain carries TRBV9 and TRBJ1-2, with D perhaps matching TRBD1 (5 bases). Per germline, CDR1 SGDLS and CDR2 YYNGEE. Between the trimmed V and J ends, which lost 0 bases and 3 bases, there was a span of 12 bases. This CDR3 region has 15 residues. CDR3 protein: CASSVVEWGDYGYTF. In DNA, the CDR3 is TGTGCCAGCAGCGTAGTGGAGTGGGGGGACTATGGCTACACCTTC. Using reference TRBV9 and TRBJ1-2 for the parts outside the CDR3, the full variable domain is DSGVTQTPKHLITATGQRVTLRCSPRSGDLSVYWYQQSLDQGLQFLIQYYNGEERAKGNILERFSAQQFPDLHSELNLSSLELGDSALYFCASSVVEWGDYGYTFGSGTRLTVV.

The gene calls are TRBV30 and TRBJ2-1; D gene ambiguous. This CDR3 has 13 residues. CDR1 and CDR2 (germline): GTSNPN, SVGIG (reference sequence). Trimming removed 0 bases from V and 10 bases from J, with 13 bases in between. The CDR3 nucleotides are TGTGCCTGGAGTGTAAATTCTGGCAGGGAGCAGTTCTTC. Protein product: CAWSVNSGREQFF.

The genes are TRBV4-2 and TRBJ1-4, with a weak D call TRBD1 (5 bases). The ends were cut back, 2 bases at V and 8 bases at J, with 18 bases in the middle. This CDR3 comprises 16 residues. The germline V gene encodes CDR1 LGHNA and CDR2 YNFKEQ. CDR3 loop: CASSQRREVGGEKLFF. As DNA, the CDR3 is TGTGCCAGCAGCCAACGCAGGGAGGTTGGAGGAGAAAAACTGTTTTTT.

The chain combines TRBV4-3 with TRBJ2-2; D possibly corresponds to TRBD2 (5 bases). Germline values: CDR1 LGHNA, CDR2 YSLEER. Trimming took 0 bases from V and 5 from J, leaving 7 bases between them. This CDR3 contains 14 residues. The CDR3, as DNA: TGCGCCAGCAGCCAAGACCGGGGTACCGGGGAGCTGTTTTTT. This translates into CASSQDRGTGELFF.

The chain recombines TRBV6-5 with TRBJ1-4; 8 bases line up with TRBD1. The germline V gene encodes CDR1 MNHEY and CDR2 SVGAGI. V trimming: 6 bases; J trimming: 7 bases; junction bases outside the gene matches: 7. The CDR3 has 14 residues. This chain's CDR3 is CASRPGGAGEKLFF. The CDR3 bases are TGTGCCAGCAGGCCAGGGGGCGCCGGTGAAAAACTGTTTTTT.

The chain couples TRBV11-3 to TRBJ2-7, with 7 bases matching TRBD2. CDR3 size: 14 residues. Losses at the gene ends were 7 bases for V and 3 bases for J; bases not matched to a gene: 9. The germline CDR1 and CDR2 sequences are SGHNT and YENEEA. In nucleotides, the CDR3 is TGTGCCAGCACCGGGGGGTCCCCCCTCTACGAGCAGTACTTC. Its protein is CASTGGSPLYEQYF. The complete variable domain, with remaining parts taken from reference TRBV11-3 and TRBJ2-7, reads EAGVVQSPRYKIIEKKQPVAFWCNPISGHNTLYWYLQNLGQGPELLIRYENEEAVDDSQLPKDRFSAERLKGVDSTLKIQPAELGDSAVYLCASTGGSPLYEQYFGPGTRLTVT.

The rearrangement links TRBV30 to TRBJ1-1; D may be TRBD1 (6 bases). Germline loops: CDR1 GTSNPN, CDR2 SVGIG (reference sequence). Trimming stripped 7 bases from V and 0 bases from J, with 15 bases between. The CDR3 runs 14 residues. CDR3 bases: TGTGCCTCTTTATCAGGGGCCTTGAACACTGAAGCTTTCTTT. It codes for CASLSGALNTEAFF. The full variable domain, with the rest looked up from reference TRBV30 and TRBJ1-1, is SQTIHQWPATLVQPVGSPLSLECTVEGTSNPNLYWYRQAAGRGLQLLFYSVGIGQISSEVPQNLSASRPQDRQFILSSKKLLLSDSGFYLCASLSGALNTEAFFGQGTRLTVV.

V gene TRBV27 combines with J gene TRBJ1-6; D is unresolved. The CDR3 totals 12 residues. Looked up from germline, CDR1 is MNHEY and CDR2 is SMNVEV (reference sequence). The V end lost 6 bases, the J end lost 7 bases, and 7 bases lay between the germline ends. The CDR3 spells CASRQYNSPLHF. The CDR3 DNA reads as TGTGCCAGCAGGCAGTACAATTCACCCCTCCACTTT.

The chain is built from TRBV14 and TRBJ1-2; no clear D gene. The V gene's germline CDR1 is SGHDN and CDR2 FVKESK. The V end lost 0 bases, the J end lost 6 bases, and 11 bases lay between the germline ends. The CDR3 runs 14 residues. DNA for the CDR3: TGTGCCAGCAGCCAAGACATCGGGAGGGATGGCTACACCTTC. This codes for CASSQDIGRDGYTF. Full variable domain (rest looked up from reference TRBV14 and TRBJ1-2): EAGVTQFPSHSVIEKGQTVTLRCDPISGHDNLYWYRRVMGKEIKFLLHFVKESKQDESGMPNNRFLAERTGGTYSTLKVQPAELEDSGVYFCASSQDIGRDGYTFGSGTRLTVV.

The rearrangement links TRBV7-7 to TRBJ1-4; D is unresolved. The CDR3 length is 15 residues. The V gene's germline CDR1 is SSHAT and CDR2 FNYEAQ (reference sequence). Here the CDR3 reads CASGLSGSRGEKLFF. The DNA for the CDR3 is TGTGCTAGCGGTCTTTCCGGGTCCCGAGGCGAAAAACTGTTTTTT.

The chain is built from TRBV6-2 or TRBV6-3 and TRBJ1-5; TRBD1 aligns across 8 bases. Per the germline V gene, CDR1 is MNHEY and CDR2 is SVGEGT. Trimming removed 5 bases from V and 3 bases from J; junction bases left unmatched: 3. The CDR3 has 14 amino acids. The CDR3 is CASSPGQVNQPQHF. The CDR3 region has the DNA TGTGCCAGCAGTCCGGGACAGGTCAATCAGCCCCAGCATTTT.

The chain uses TRBV5-6 and TRBJ2-7, with TRBD2 matching over 7 bases. Germline lookup yields CDR1 SGHDT and CDR2 YYEEEE. The junction had 9 bases not matched to a gene; V was cut back by 2 bases and J by 4 bases. The CDR3 consists of 15 residues. CDR3 DNA sequence: TGTGCCAGCAGCTTTGGGGGGAGGGCCTCGTACGAGCAGTACTTC. This translates into CASSFGGRASYEQYF.

J is TRBJ1-4 and V is TRBV12-5, with D possibly TRBD1 on 6 matching bases. Trimming shortened V by 3 bases and J by 8 bases, and 10 bases separated the two germline ends. Germline V lookup: CDR1 LGHNT, CDR2 FRNRAP. The CDR3 is 13 residues long. The CDR3 reads CASGFRGAEKLFF. Written as DNA, the CDR3 is TGTGCTAGTGGTTTCAGGGGAGCCGAAAAACTGTTTTTT. The whole variable domain, remainder taken from reference TRBV12-5 and TRBJ1-4, is DARVTQTPRHKVTEMGQEVTMRCQPILGHNTVFWYRQTMMQGLELLAYFRNRAPLDDSGMPKDRFSAEMPDATLATLKIQPSEPRDSAVYFCASGFRGAEKLFFGSGTQLSVL.

This clone has a single count. The chain has TRBV6-2 or TRBV6-3 and TRBJ1-2; possible D gene TRBD1, 5 bases. Trimming removed 4 bases from V and 7 bases from J, with 10 bases in between. Per the germline V gene, CDR1 is MNHEY and CDR2 is SVGEGT. The CDR3 is 12 amino acids. CDR3 coding DNA: TGTGCCAGCAGTTTCCCCGGGGGTGGCTACACCTTC. Translated: CASSFPGGGYTF.

The chain joins TRBV7-2 to TRBJ1-1; D perhaps matches TRBD1 (6 bases). V was trimmed by 3 bases and J by 1 base, leaving 9 bases between them. The CDR3 covers 14 residues. The V gene's germline CDR1 is SGHTA and CDR2 FQGNSA. CDR3 nucleotides: TGTGCCAGCAGCTTGAGGGGGTGGAACACTGAAGCTTTCTTT. Amino acids: CASSLRGWNTEAFF.

The rearrangement links TRBV7-3 to TRBJ2-1; possible D gene TRBD1, 6 bases. The germline V gene encodes CDR1 SGHTA and CDR2 FQGTGA. The CDR3 loop spans 13 amino acids. V was pared by 4 bases and J by 6 bases, with 10 bases between. The CDR3 nucleotides read TGTGCCAGCAGCTCAGGGGTGGCCAATGAGCAGTTCTTC. It codes for CASSSGVANEQFF. Drawing the rest from reference TRBV7-3 and TRBJ2-1, the complete variable domain is GAGVSQTPSNKVTEKGKYVELRCDPISGHTALYWYRQSLGQGPEFLIYFQGTGAADDSGLPNDRFFAVRPEGSVSTLKIQRTERGDSAVYLCASSSGVANEQFFGPGTRLTVL.